A single sample gave rise to the 6 T cell receptor beta chains below, sequenced in a study of shared clonotypes between healthy human individuals. Assay: immunoSEQ multiplex PCR; the TCRdb copy retains only in-frame clones and omits some. The sample yields under 2,500,000 clones, 90% to 97% seen once. The sample was naive CD4+ T cells sorted from blood. The subset: CD45RA+ positively selected. Source of these receptors: a man aged 18-30 years in good health.

The rearrangement joins TRBV5-1 to TRBJ2-3, with 9 bases aligning to TRBD2. Germline CDR1 and CDR2: SGHRS and YFSETQ. Losses at the gene ends were 3 bases for V and 3 bases for J; bases not matched to a gene: 5. This CDR3 has 15 residues. This CDR3 is CASSSGLARTDTQYF. The CDR3 bases are TGCGCCAGCAGCTCGGGACTAGCCAGGACAGATACGCAGTATTTT. Full variable domain (outside the CDR3, taken from reference TRBV5-1 and TRBJ2-3): KAGVTQTPRYLIKTRGQQVTLSCSPISGHRSVSWYQQTPGQGLQFLFEYFSETQRNKGNFPGRFSGRQFSNSRSEMNVSTLELGDSALYLCASSSGLARTDTQYFGPGTRLTVL.

The rearrangement joins TRBV4-1 to TRBJ2-1; D is unresolved. The V and J ends lost 1 base and 1 base respectively, with 23 bases between them. CDR1 and CDR2 from the germline V gene are MGHRA and YSYEKL. This CDR3 comprises 20 residues. The CDR3 region has the DNA TGCGCCAGCAGCCAAGGGCCCGCCGGCCAAAGGAGACCTTCCTACAATGAGCAGTTCTTC. Protein product: CASSQGPAGQRRPSYNEQFF.

This rearrangement joins TRBV30 to TRBJ2-3; no clear D. This CDR3 has 15 amino acids. The V end was cut by 3 bases, the J end by 0 bases, with 13 bases between. CDR1 is GTSNPN and CDR2 is SVGIG in the germline V gene (reference sequence). CDR3 in DNA: TGTGCCTGGAGCTACTCTCCGCGGAGCACAGATACGCAGTATTTT. Translation: CAWSYSPRSTDTQYF.

As concerns this clone: Other nucleotide sequences in the sample specify the same CDR3. The chain carries TRBV5-1 and TRBJ2-7; no reliable D call. This CDR3 is 12 amino acids long. Trimming cost V 5 bases and J 2 bases, with 8 bases left between them. Germline V gene data show CDR1 as SGHRS and CDR2 as YFSETQ. CDR3 in DNA: TGCGCCAGCAGTTTATCCCCCTACGAGCAGTACTTC. Translation gives CASSLSPYEQYF.

The chain couples TRBV7-2 to TRBJ1-6; no clear D. The germline V gene has CDR1 SGHTA and CDR2 FQGNSA. Trimming shortened V by 5 bases and J by 7 bases, and 12 bases separated the two germline ends. There are 14 residues in the CDR3. CDR3 nucleotide sequence: TGTGCCAGCAGCCCATTGGCGGGAAATTCACCCCTCCACTTT. Its translation is CASSPLAGNSPLHF.

This rearrangement joins TRBV6-5 to TRBJ1-2, with D unresolved. Trimming took off 4 bases at V and 5 bases at J, with 8 bases between the two ends. This CDR3 is built from 12 residues. From germline, CDR1 is MNHEY and CDR2 SVGAGI. The DNA for the CDR3 is TGTGCCAGCAGTTCTGACCCGTATGGCTACACCTTC. Translated, it gives CASSSDPYGYTF.